Listed here are 13 T cell receptor beta chains from one sample, sequenced in a study of T cell responses to AZD1222 COVID-19 vaccine. Clones were read by immunoSEQ multiplex PCR, and TCRdb kept only the in-frame ones, dropping some. The repertoire has around 100,000 clones, approximately 88% of them found once; the top ten carry approximately 6.9%. The material sequenced was peripheral blood, taken 28 days after the second AZD1222 dose. Every receptor here comes from an adult who received the AZD1222 COVID-19 vaccine.

The chain joins TRBV10-3 to TRBJ2-3; D gene uncertain. The length of the CDR3 is 14 residues. CDR1 is ENHRY and CDR2 is SYGVKD in the germline V gene. V gave up 0 bases and J gave up 6 bases, with 10 bases separating them. In nucleotides, the CDR3 is TGTGCCATCAGTGAGTCCTCTAGTGCGGATACGCAGTATTTT. Amino acids: CAISESSSADTQYF.

The chain couples TRBV12-3 or TRBV12-4 to TRBJ1-2; D possibly corresponds to TRBD1 (5 bases). The CDR3 contains 12 residues. Between the trimmed V and J ends, which lost 7 bases and 6 bases, there was a span of 12 bases. This CDR3 is CASTRGIDGYTF. CDR3 DNA: TGTGCCAGCACTAGGGGTATCGATGGCTACACCTTC.

The chain links TRBV13 to TRBJ2-1; 14 positions match TRBD2. The CDR3 sequence is 17 residues long. Germline-derived CDR1 and CDR2 are PRHDT and FYEKMQ (reference sequence). V shed 5 bases and J 0 bases; nucleotides not matched to a gene: 3. The chain's CDR3 is CASSPGLAGGSYNEQFF. The CDR3 DNA sequence: TGTGCCAGCAGCCCTGGACTAGCGGGGGGCTCCTACAATGAGCAGTTCTTC.

The CDR3 loop reads CASSYVRGGTGELFF. As DNA, the CDR3 is TGTGCCAGCAGTTACGTGAGGGGAGGGACCGGGGAGCTGTTTTTT. This chain joins TRBV6-6 and TRBJ2-2, with 7 nucleotides matching TRBD2. The CDR3 sequence is 15 residues long. Looked up from germline, CDR1 is MNHNY and CDR2 is SVGAGI (reference sequence). Trimming took 2 bases from V and 5 from J; bases not matched to a gene: 5.

J is TRBJ2-3 and V is TRBV6-5, with D unclear. Trimming removed 0 bases at V and 4 bases at J, with 8 bases between. The CDR3 contains 14 residues. The V gene's germline CDR1 is MNHEY and CDR2 SVGAGI. CDR3 in DNA: TGTGCCAGCAGTTACTCGCCCATTCCAGATACGCAGTATTTT. This gives the protein CASSYSPIPDTQYF.

The V call is TRBV2, the J call TRBJ2-1; D remains ambiguous. The CDR3 contains 13 residues. Germline V gene sequence: CDR1 SNHLY, CDR2 FYNNEI. Trimming pared 9 bases from V and 0 bases from J, leaving 9 bases between. This CDR3 reads CASTDRSYNEQFF. CDR3 nucleotides: TGTGCCAGTACGGATCGCTCCTACAATGAGCAGTTCTTC.

The V call is TRBV28, the J call TRBJ2-2, with 7 bases fitting TRBD1. The CDR3 extends over 16 amino acids. Losses at the gene ends were 6 bases for V and 6 bases for J; bases not matched to a gene: 13. Per the germline V gene, CDR1 is MDHEN and CDR2 is SYDVKM. CDR3 region: CASSVTGERIAGELFF. The CDR3 nucleotides are TGTGCCAGCAGCGTTACAGGGGAGCGGATAGCCGGGGAGCTGTTTTTT.

The sample holds one count of this clone. V usage is TRBV6-2 or TRBV6-3 and J usage is TRBJ2-7; the D gene is possibly TRBD2 (6 bases). The V gene lost 2 bases and the J gene lost 4 bases, with 18 bases spanning the gap. CDR3 length equals 16 residues. From germline, CDR1 is MNHEY and CDR2 SVGEGT. As DNA, the CDR3 is TGTGCCAGCAGTTACAGGTTCGAGACTAGTCTTTACGAGCAGTACTTC. Translated: CASSYRFETSLYEQYF.

The rearrangement joins TRBV7-2 to TRBJ1-2, with 7 bases identical to TRBD1. From germline, CDR1 is SGHTA and CDR2 FQGNSA. Trimming removed 7 bases from V and 2 bases from J; junction bases left unmatched: 16. This CDR3 spans 17 amino acids. The CDR3 here is CASTPTGYSTGNYGYTF. The CDR3 nucleotides are TGTGCCAGCACCCCAACCGGTTACTCGACAGGGAACTATGGCTACACCTTC.

The chain recombines TRBV6-5 with TRBJ2-3, with D maybe TRBD1 (7 bases). The CDR3 is made up of 14 amino acids. The V end lost 6 bases, the J end lost 2 bases, and 12 bases lay between the germline ends. CDR1 is MNHEY and CDR2 is SVGAGI in the germline V gene. CDR3 region: CASRAGQHTDTQYF. Written as DNA, the CDR3 is TGTGCCAGCAGGGCGGGACAGCACACAGATACGCAGTATTTT.

The chain employs TRBV7-2 and TRBJ1-6; no definite D call. The CDR3 runs to 12 residues. Germline CDR1 SGHTA, CDR2 FQGNSA. The ends were cut back, 1 base at V and 9 bases at J, with 4 bases in the middle. CDR3 nucleotide sequence: TGTGCCAGCAGCTTAGATCTTTCACCCCTCCACTTT. Translation gives CASSLDLSPLHF.

The J gene is TRBJ2-1, the V gene TRBV9, with 10 bases lining up with TRBD2. Germline loops: CDR1 SGDLS, CDR2 YYNGEE. The CDR3 runs 17 residues. The trim removed 0 bases at V and 0 bases at J, leaving 3 bases unmatched. The CDR3, as DNA: TGTGCCAGCAGCGTAGCCAGCGGGGGGGGCTCCTACAATGAGCAGTTCTTC. Amino acids: CASSVASGGGSYNEQFF.

The gene calls are TRBV28 and TRBJ2-1, with TRBD2 identical over 8 bases. V dropped 6 bases and J dropped 2; count of bases not matched to a gene: 12. This CDR3 region has 17 residues. Germline CDR1 reads MDHEN; CDR2 reads SYDVKM. The CDR3 here is CASSHRAGGGTYNEQFF. The CDR3 DNA reads as TGTGCCAGCAGCCACCGGGCGGGGGGTGGAACCTACAATGAGCAGTTCTTC.